Detailed here is one T cell receptor (beta chain). The study ran its PCR with 60 Vbeta and 13 Jbeta primers. Here immunoSEQ multiplex PCR was the method, and the copy in TCRdb shows in-frame clones only, minus some. Here the sample spans about 210,000 clones, 80% to 90% being singletons. The CDR3 is made up of 14 amino acids. V was clipped by 7 bases and J by 0 bases; unmatched bases: 3. Germline CDR1 MGHDK, CDR2 SYGVNS. The data derive from a study of cytomegalovirus exposure and HLA in healthy donors. V is TRBV25-1 and J is TRBJ2-7, with TRBD2 matching over 10 bases. This TCR derives from a girl aged 2 to 9 in good health and CMV-seronegative. Sample: PBMCs. The CDR3 DNA reads TGTGCCAGCACCCCTAGCGGGAGCTCCTACGAGCAGTACTTC. Its protein product is CASTPSGSSYEQYF.